The clone carrying this T cell receptor beta chain has a handful of counts. The target antigen is unknown. The data were obtained in a study of blood T cells in healthy people across ages. Overall study results and limits: In older individuals, TCR beta diversity per million T cells was lower, falling roughly linearly with age. Higher diversity and more naive CD4+ cells were features of long-lived donors, compared to aged donors.

Using a J-beta primer mix together with a sample-barcoded 5' primer, a second PCR was run for roughly 7 to 11 cycles. Each cDNA molecule was tagged by a template-switch adaptor that had 12 random nucleotides. TCRdb itself ran the 5' RACE reads through MiXCR, one entry per CDR3 protein. Found here are approximately 800,000 distinct CDR3 sequences, about 56% of them singletons; the top ten hold roughly 24%. Sequencing was carried out using blood. This TCR was sampled from a man aged 40-49 years in good health.

DNA for the CDR3: TGTGCCAGCAGCCGAGCTACTAGCGGGATAGACAATGAGCAGTACTTC. It yields the protein CASSRATSGIDNEQYF. The chain carries TRBV9 and TRBJ2-5, with 10 bases lining up with TRBD2. CDR3 length: 16 residues. V dropped 4 bases and J dropped 11; count of bases not matched to a gene: 17. The germline V gene encodes CDR1 SGDLS and CDR2 YYNGEE.